This T cell receptor beta chain is from a study of blood T cell repertoires in COVID-19. Study background: Sites across the United States, Italy and Spain contributed samples from acute and convalescent COVID-19. PBMCs, B-cell-depleted T cells, or T cells were the source of the cDNA or gDNA that made up the material.

Per the authors' pipeline: It was from reference gene primer amplification that nucleated cell counts were estimated. Clones were read by immunoSEQ multiplex PCR, and TCRdb kept only the in-frame ones, dropping some. V and J calls and clone size are those listed in that table; D and trimming were worked out from the DNA. The repertoire consists of about 220,000 clones, with more than 65% occurring once and the leading ten covering approximately 4%. Germline V gives CDR1 LNHDA, CDR2 SQIVND (reference sequence). This CDR3 is 14 amino acids long. The ends lost 5 bases at V and 7 bases at J; junction bases unmatched: 7.

This chain joins TRBV19 and TRBJ1-5, with 8 bases matching TRBD1. The receptor was isolated from a woman older than 75 with acute or convalescent COVID-19. Sample: peripheral blood. The CDR3 protein is CASSGTGGRQPQHF. The CDR3 region has the DNA TGTGCCAGTAGTGGGACAGGTGGGCGGCAGCCCCAGCATTTT.